This TCR beta chain was recorded in a study of monozygotic twins with inflammatory bowel disease. Study-wide results and limits: IBD patients carried less diverse TCRbeta repertoires (inverse Simpson) than healthy co-twins.

With respect to this clonotype: Its antigen is unidentified.

TCR libraries were prepared from roughly 3,700 ng total RNA each. Eight separate reactions for every sample produced the cDNA. TCRdb re-called the 5' RACE reads and catalogs CDR3 proteins one per entry, DNA excluded. This repertoire comprises roughly 150,000 distinct CDR3 sequences; its ten largest clones make up 2.5% to 3%. This CDR3 contains 13 residues. From germline, CDR1 is SQVTM and CDR2 ANQGSEA. Sequencing used blood. The receptor was isolated from a human donor with ulcerative colitis or Crohn's disease, or a healthy co-twin of an affected twin (not recorded which). The chain is built from TRBV29-1 and TRBJ2-5; TCRdb's D call of TRBD1 is untestable without DNA. The CDR3 protein is CSVEGQGTGTQYF.